This record concerns one T cell receptor beta chain sequence. No cognate antigen has been identified for it. No quality values exist for individual bases; no much larger clone is one base distant. The cohort was made up of roughly 670 healthy bone marrow donors. At the time of sampling, all cohort members were nominally healthy, though unrecorded immune exposures were likely present. The donor was CMV seronegative and was included in the group of 352 seronegative cohort members. A peripheral blood sample was provided by each donor, and peripheral blood mononuclear cells were used for TCR beta sequencing. Genomic DNA was extracted from the blood cell samples with the Qiagen DNeasy Blood Extraction Kit. The CDR3 spans 14 residues, from the cysteine through the phenylalanine. Just CDR3 DNA is preserved here, 42 bases in frame from base 1. CDR1 and CDR2 are read off the germline V gene (reference sequence) as LNHNV and YYDKDF. V and J lose 0 bases and 1 base, and a span of 6 bases separates them.

The record originates from a study of cytomegalovirus exposure and HLA in healthy donors (dated by TCRdb to the late 2010s). In the study overall: An earlier analysis of roughly 630 of the donors reported about 250 Gb of sequence data and roughly 100 million unique TCR beta sequences from some 180 million T cells. All discovery cohort repertoires had been generated on a single sequencing platform. Both class I and class II loci were covered by HLA typing, at four-digit resolution. High-throughput TCR immunosequencing, statistical association of individual TCRs with disease status, and machine learning were combined to predict cytomegalovirus infection status. The number of typed donors differed by locus: about 629-630 for A, B, C, DRB1 and DQB1; approximately 520 for DQA1; approximately 600 for DPA1; and roughly 490 for DPB1. The study used immunosequencing to profile the T cell repertoires of approximately 630 subjects and linked those repertoires to cytomegalovirus serostatus. Of the approximately 400 genotyped donors, approximately 81% were placed in the genetic ancestry cluster associated with self-reported Caucasian donors. About 300 gigabases of sequencing data and around 87 million unique TCR sequences were included in an early release covering roughly 600 HLA-typed donors. On average, 235,054 unique TCR beta nucleotide sequences were sequenced per donor among a few hundred genotyped donors of the cohort, with about 17% of those sequences being non-productive. In addition to the first cohort of approximately 670 subjects, a separate validation cohort of approximately 120 different subjects was used. The later analysis used no new phenotypic data to find candidate immune exposures, relying instead on TCR beta sequences and their occurrence across donors. The study was designed to test whether signatures of past pathogen exposure could be identified by cataloging public T cell receptors. To study patterns of TCR occurrence, a later analysis re-analyzed previously published TCR beta repertoires from several hundred donors and added high-resolution HLA genotyping. Because of strong linkage in the cohort, a handful of DR-DQ haplotypes were treated as single units for association and clustering. Genome-wide SNP genotypes for about 65% of the roughly 700 donors were used in a later genetic analysis, which treated that subset as a discovery cohort. An earlier analysis of approximately 500 of the donors applied high-throughput TCR beta sequencing to assess whether each TCR beta V gene segment acted as functional or pseudogenic. Donor age, sex, ethnicity and CMV serostatus were compiled together with the repertoire data. General study outcomes and caveats: A further reported finding was that TCR beta sequences accurately predicted the HLA-A and HLA-B alleles for most subjects in the first cohort. Linkage disequilibrium might explain the correlated functional status among segregating V segments, but an unknown experimental factor could not be ruled out. Immune exposure information for the cohort was limited to CMV serostatus. The sequencing pipeline was judged likely to have produced a cluster of highly shared sequence variants as a technical artifact. This cohort had only TCR beta chains sequenced, and the lack of alpha or paired-chain data limited which features could be detected. Because counts were too low, roughly 17 rarely observed V segments, including chromosome 9 orphons, were left out of the earlier analysis of 500 to 750 of the donors. In a later analysis, 15,000 to 20,000 TCR beta sequences were associated with specific HLA alleles at a false discovery rate of 0.05. Roughly uniform sequencing depth across donors was assumed in presence/absence analyses, although this assumption may not hold. According to a later analysis, parvovirus B19, influenza, CMV and Epstein-Barr virus appeared linked to several top co-occurrence clusters. Across donors, most TCR sequences were observed very rarely, whereas some public TCRs were present in many individuals. In vitro tests confirmed that a few of the cytomegalovirus-associated TCR beta chains recognize cytomegalovirus antigens. Strong co-occurrence of HLA alleles, especially DR and DQ, made assigning TCR associations to individual alleles difficult. Compared with equally common non-associated chains, HLA-associated TCR beta chains in a later analysis were more clonally expanded and had lower generation probabilities. The study gave a list of around 170 TCR beta chains associated with cytomegalovirus. Because HLA typing was unavailable for some donors at each locus, only the typed subset was used in association tests. Broadly in line with IMGT annotations, most TCR beta V segments showed up in productive rearrangements about 90% or about 30% of the time in an earlier analysis of around 600 of the donors. In a later analysis, TCR association rates were found to vary across HLA loci, with the most associated TCRs seen for DRB1 alleles and the fewest for HLA-C alleles. In a later genetic analysis, a missense DCLRE1C variant was associated with V-gene and J-gene trimming of TCR beta chains, and the association was replicated in an independent cohort. Most CMV-associated TCR beta chains appeared to be HLA-restricted in a later analysis, and the HLA associations seemed to be driven largely by CMV exposure. Some IMGT-functional V segments, including TRBV6-2 and TRBV6-3, could not be distinguished by the 87-base-pair reads and were therefore excluded. The authors suggested that the approach could potentially be generalized to other disease states and immunological phenotypes. Compared with the roughly 670-donor mean, donors in an Asian-associated ancestry cluster had fewer N-insertions in productive TCRs, according to a later genetic analysis. Cytomegalovirus status was reported to be diagnosed by the classifier with high specificity and sensitivity in both the original and validation cohorts.

Library preparation was by the immunoSEQ multiplex PCR assay. For the multiplex PCR, a mixture combining 60 forward primers for TCR Vbeta segments and 13 reverse primers for TCR Jbeta segments was used. The CDR3 region of rearranged TCR beta genes was amplified from genomic DNA with a multiplex PCR assay. The Illumina HiSeq System was used to sequence the amplified TCR beta libraries as 87-base-pair reads. Concerning the study's data processing: Across the 700 or so repertoires, a later analysis counted roughly 77 million unique TCR beta chains, some 11 million of which were shared by at least two donors. Raw reads were error-corrected and collapsed into unique sequences by a nearest-neighbor algorithm in which closely related sequences were merged to remove PCR and sequencing errors. To assign V, D and J gene segments, CDR3 sequences were aligned to IMGT reference sequences. For a sequence to be retained, at least a six-nucleotide match to both a V gene segment and a J gene segment was required. A rearrangement counted as productive if the CDR3 had no stop codons and remained in frame with V and J, and every other rearrangement counted as non-productive. Following IMGT convention, CDR3 was defined as the stretch from the second conserved V-encoded cysteine up to the conserved J-encoded phenylalanine. In an earlier analysis of around 540 of the donors, sequences lacking an unambiguous match to a single V gene segment were excluded. In an earlier analysis of approximately 550 of the donors, V segments were called functional above 56.7% productive rearrangements and were called segregating when the between-donor standard deviation exceeded 5%. To diagnose cytomegalovirus status from the catalog of TCR beta chain sequences, a statistical classification framework was built. A later analysis assigned V and J genes by comparing TCR nucleotide sequences with IMGT/GENE-DB human TR gene sequences. In a later analysis, CDR3 sequences and most-parsimonious VDJ recombination scenarios were assigned using the TCRdist pipeline. In a later analysis, each TCR beta chain was defined by its CDR3 amino acid sequence together with its V-gene family, and reads without a unique V-gene family were excluded. As a way to deal with suspected cross-contamination and a sequencing artifact, a later analysis dropped more than 500 nucleotide sequences that were highly shared and had low generation probability. A later analysis calculated a clonal expansion index for each public chain from normalized within-repertoire ranks of inferred template counts. In a later analysis, generation probabilities were computed using a VDJ recombination model fitted to out-of-frame rearrangements, and the results were checked against IGoR. A later analysis scored TCR-TCR, TCR-HLA and TCR-CMV co-occurrence with hypergeometric tests, applying a repertoire-size bias correction to TCR pairs. In a later analysis, false discovery rates were estimated by permuting HLA or CMV assignments 20 times. In a later analysis, co-occurring TCRs were grouped using DBSCAN, with TCRdist sequence similarity added in when clustering inside HLA-allele-positive subsets. Repertoires with fewer than 30,000 or more than 120,000 public chains, plus five repertoires with anomalous nucleotide sharing, were excluded from co-occurrence clustering. TCRdb's version of the immuneACCESS table is confined to in-frame rearrangements and falls short of the full clone set. An unresolved V gene accounts for under half of the shortfall where checked; the remainder is of unknown origin. The DNA was the basis for D and trimming; V, J and clone size are from that table. The sample has about 88,000 clones on record, roughly 71% of them singletons. Together, the top ten hold about 5% of the sample.

The V and J genes are TRBV15 and TRBJ1-1; the D gene identity is not certain. The sequenced sample consisted of PBMCs. The source of this sequence is a woman aged 40 to 50 in good health and CMV-seronegative. The CDR3 corresponds to CATSRDRGNTEAFF. The sequence in DNA is TGTGCCACCAGCAGAGATCGGGGGAACACTGAAGCTTTCTTT.